This T cell receptor beta chain was recovered during a study of response to subunit inactivated influenza vaccine. As concerns this clonotype: As yet, its antigen is unknown.

MiXCR, applied by TCRdb to the RT-PCR reads, yields one record per CDR3 protein. The sample contains about 150,000 distinct CDR3 sequences, approximately 12% of which appear only once. Broader study findings: Each seasonal influenza vaccination, the authors suggested, recruits few new T cells.

CDR3 length: 14 amino acids. Germline CDR1 SEHNR, CDR2 FQNEAQ (reference sequence). The TCR comes from a man between 50 and 75 years old who received an inactivated influenza vaccine. This rearrangement joins TRBV7-9 to TRBJ2-1; weak D call: TRBD2 (5 bases). The starting material was CD8+ T cells sorted from PBMCs, obtained less than 30 months after vaccination. The CDR3: CTSSLGSRGNEQFF. In DNA, the CDR3 is TGTACGAGCAGCTTAGGGTCCCGGGGCAATGAGCAGTTCTTC. The full variable domain, completed using reference TRBV7-9 and TRBJ2-1, is DTGVSQNPRHKITKRGQNVTFRCDPISEHNRLYWYRQTLGQGPEFLTYFQNEAQLEKSRLLSDRFSAERPKGSFSTLEIQRTEQGDSAMYLCTSSLGSRGNEQFFGPGTRLTVL.